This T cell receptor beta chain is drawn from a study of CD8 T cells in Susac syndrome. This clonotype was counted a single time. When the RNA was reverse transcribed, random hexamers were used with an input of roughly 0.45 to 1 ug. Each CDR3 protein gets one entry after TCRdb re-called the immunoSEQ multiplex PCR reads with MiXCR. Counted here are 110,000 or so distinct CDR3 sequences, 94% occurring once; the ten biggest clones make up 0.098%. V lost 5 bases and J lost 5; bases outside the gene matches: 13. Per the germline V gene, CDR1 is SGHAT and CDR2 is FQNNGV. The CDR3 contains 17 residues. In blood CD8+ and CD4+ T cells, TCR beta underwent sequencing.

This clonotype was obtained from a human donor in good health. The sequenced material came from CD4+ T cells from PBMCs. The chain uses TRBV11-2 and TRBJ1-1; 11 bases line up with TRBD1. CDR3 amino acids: CASSPSDRGPVGTEAFF. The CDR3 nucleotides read TGTGCCAGCAGCCCCTCGGACAGGGGGCCAGTAGGGACTGAAGCTTTCTTT.